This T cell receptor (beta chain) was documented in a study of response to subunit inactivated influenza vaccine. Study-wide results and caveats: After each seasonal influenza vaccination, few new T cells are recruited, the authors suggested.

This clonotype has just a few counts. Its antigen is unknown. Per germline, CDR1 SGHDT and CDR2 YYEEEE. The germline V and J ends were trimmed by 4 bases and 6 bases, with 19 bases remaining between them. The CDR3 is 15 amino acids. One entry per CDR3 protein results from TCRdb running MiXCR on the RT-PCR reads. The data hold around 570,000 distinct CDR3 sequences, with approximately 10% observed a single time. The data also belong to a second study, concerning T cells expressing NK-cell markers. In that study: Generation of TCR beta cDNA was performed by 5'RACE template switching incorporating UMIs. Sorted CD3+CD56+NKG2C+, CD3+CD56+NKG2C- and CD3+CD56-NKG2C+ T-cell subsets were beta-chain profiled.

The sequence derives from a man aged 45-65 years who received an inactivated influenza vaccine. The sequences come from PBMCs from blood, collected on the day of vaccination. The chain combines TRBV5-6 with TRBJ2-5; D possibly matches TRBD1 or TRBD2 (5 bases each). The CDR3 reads CASSVGTESYQTQYF. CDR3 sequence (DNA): TGTGCCAGCAGCGTTGGGACCGAGAGTTACCAGACCCAGTACTTC.